This T cell receptor (beta chain) came from a study of vaccination and CD4 T cells after COVID-19. Study results and limitations: Spike mono-reactivity was the property of 304 of 307 vaccine-specific clones in convalescent patients.

Treatment: approximately nine-day PBMC culture with coronavirus spike peptide pools or control peptides (ViraFEST assay). CDR3 length: 13 residues. Germline-derived CDR1 and CDR2 are DFQATT and SNEGSKA (reference sequence). Trimming took 4 bases from V and 5 from J; bases not matched to a gene: 2. In this sample, this clonotype turned up a few times. As yet, its antigen is unknown. Cultured CD4+ T cell DNA was sequenced using the Oncomine TCR Beta short-read assay. TCRdb redid the calling of the PCR reads with MiXCR, one entry per CDR3 protein. The table has roughly 17,000 distinct CDR3 sequences, around 74% seen once.

The receptor comes from a human donor who received a COVID-19 vaccine. V is TRBV20-1 and J is TRBJ1-5; 10 bases match TRBD1. The specimen was CD4+ T cells from blood, cultured in vitro, collected after SARS-CoV-2 vaccination. The CDR3 DNA follows: TGCAGTGCTAAAGACAGGGGGCATCAGCCCCAGCATTTT. Its protein is CSAKDRGHQPQHF.